The 3 T cell receptor beta chains below come from one sample, sequenced in a study of blood T cell repertoires in COVID-19. Libraries were prepared by immunoSEQ multiplex PCR; TCRdb keeps only in-frame clonotypes and omits some of them. The data hold 200,000 to 250,000 clones, with roughly four fifths observed a single time. Sequencing input: PBMCs or T cells enriched from blood (not recorded which). The receptors shown here come from a man in his fifties or sixties who had recovered from COVID-19.

This clone has only a few counts. The chain joins TRBV3-1 (or the pseudogene TRBV3-2) to TRBJ1-5, with D perhaps TRBD1 (6 bases). The CDR3 length is 16 residues. Trimming removed 1 base at V and 6 bases at J, with 16 bases between. Per germline, CDR1 LGHDT and CDR2 YNNKEL (reference sequence). Here the CDR3 reads CASSQGNRVIGQPQHF. As DNA, the CDR3 is TGTGCCAGCAGCCAAGGGAACAGGGTTATTGGTCAGCCCCAGCATTTT.

This clone was picked up a small number of times. The J gene is TRBJ1-6, the V gene TRBV7-6, with 8 bases aligning to TRBD1. V dropped 4 bases and J dropped 7; count of bases not matched to a gene: 3. Germline-derived CDR1 and CDR2 are SGHVS and FNYEAQ. The CDR3 extends over 14 amino acids. The CDR3 DNA reads TGTGCCAGCAGCTCCCAGGGGGCCAATTCACCCCTCCACTTT. The encoded protein is CASSSQGANSPLHF.

The DNA for the CDR3 is TGTGCCAGCAGTTTACCGGACAGGGTCTATGGCTACACCTTC. Translation: CASSLPDRVYGYTF. V gene TRBV28 combines with J gene TRBJ1-2; 8 bases fit TRBD1. The CDR3 covers 14 residues. The trim removed 2 bases at V and 4 bases at J, leaving 3 bases unmatched. Germline assignment: CDR1 MDHEN and CDR2 SYDVKM.